The T cell receptor (beta chain) described here comes from a study of human T cells and chemical hapten exposure. Across the whole study: Sensitization used 2% DPC on 2 cm by 2 cm upper inner arm skin.

Germline V lookup: CDR1 SGHRS, CDR2 YFSETQ. The CDR3 consists of 14 residues. The V gene end was trimmed by 4 bases and the J gene end by 2 bases; junction bases not matched to a gene: 1. TCRdb redid the calling of the RACE reads with MiXCR, one entry per CDR3 protein. Of roughly 260,000 distinct CDR3 sequences in the sample, approximately 8.6% were seen once. Findings and limits, study-wide: Each of the donors had alopecia, so their immune responses may not resemble those of healthy people.

This clonotype was counted ten times or more. Its antigen remains unidentified. Time point defined: pre-sensitization, week 0. This sample's treatment: therapeutic diphenylcyclopropenone sensitization with weekly scalp DPC. Source: whole blood, taken in connection with sensitization to the hapten diphenylcyclopropenone (DPC). The receptor was isolated from a woman aged 40 to 50 with alopecia areata. Some clones in this sample may be carry-over from other donors' samples. The rearrangement uses TRBV5-1 and TRBJ2-5, with 11 bases that match TRBD1. In DNA form, the CDR3 reads TGCGCCAGCAGCAGGGACAGGGGGCAAGAGACCCAGTACTTC. Translating gives CASSRDRGQETQYF.